The rows below give T cell receptor beta chains drawn from one sample of a study of blood T cell repertoires in COVID-19. The method was immunoSEQ multiplex PCR; TCRdb's version includes in-frame clones alone and lacks a portion of them. This sample has roughly 200,000 clones; about 83% occur once, and the top ten carry around 6%. Sequences were obtained from PBMCs or T cells enriched from blood (not recorded which). These TCRs come from a middle-aged man with acute COVID-19. Each CDR3 is given with its conserved first and last residue. Each record gives: J gene, D gene, V gene, clone size, CDR3 length, CDR3 DNA, CDR3 protein. D genes are given only for firm matches. Clone sizes are given selectively: once, few, many, or a class where the clone is expanded.

TRBJ2-3	NA	TRBV12-2	few	17	TGTGCAAGTCGCTTAGTGGAGGCCCCCTATTACACAGATACGCAGTATTTT	CASRLVEAPYYTDTQYF
TRBJ1-5	NA	TRBV3-1/TRBV3-2	NA	15	TGTGCCAGCGGCCGTCAGGGAGGTGGCAATCAGCCCCAGCATTTT	CASGRQGGGNQPQHF
TRBJ2-5	TRBD1	TRBV29-1	NA	12	TGCAGCGTGGGACAGGGGGACGAGACCCAGTACTTC	CSVGQGDETQYF
TRBJ1-2	NA	TRBV11-2	NA	15	TGTGCCAGCAGCTTAAACGGCGCGGGAGGGTATGGCTACACCTTC	CASSLNGAGGYGYTF
TRBJ2-1	TRBD1	TRBV28	NA	16	TGTGCCAGCCTAAGGTCCGGGACAGGGTCCTACAATGAGCAGTTCTTC	CASLRSGTGSYNEQFF
TRBJ2-7	TRBD2	TRBV6-2/TRBV6-3	once	17	TGTGCCAGCAGTTACTCGAGGGGACTAGCGGGAGGTTACGAGCAGTACTTC	CASSYSRGLAGGYEQYF
TRBJ1-4	NA	TRBV3-1/TRBV3-2	NA	14	TGTGCCAGCAGCCACCGCGCGGTTACTGAAAAACTGTTTTTT	CASSHRAVTEKLFF
TRBJ1-6	TRBD1	TRBV5-6	NA	15	TGTGCCAGCTCAAAGTTCGACAGGGGAAGTTCACCCCTCCACTTT	CASSKFDRGSSPLHF
TRBJ1-3	TRBD1	TRBV7-9	NA	13	TGTGCCAGCAGCCAGGACAGGTCGAACACCATATATTTT	CASSQDRSNTIYF
TRBJ2-3	NA	TRBV5-1	NA	15	TGCGCCAGCAGCTTTACAGGGAGCCTCGTGGATACGCAGTATTTT	CASSFTGSLVDTQYF
TRBJ2-5	NA	TRBV28	NA	14	TGTGCCAGCAGTGGAAGTATTTCGCGGGAGACCCAGTACTTC	CASSGSISRETQYF
TRBJ1-1	TRBD1	TRBV18	NA	14	TGTGCCAGCTCACAGGGACAGGGTGACACTGAAGCTTTCTTT	CASSQGQGDTEAFF
TRBJ1-1	TRBD1	TRBV28	NA	14	TGTGCCAGCAGGCGGACAGGGGGATCGACTGAAGCTTTCTTT	CASRRTGGSTEAFF
TRBJ1-1	TRBD1	TRBV7-9	NA	16	TGTGCCAGCAGCCGCGACACGGGACAGGGGTCCACTGAAGCTTTCTTT	CASSRDTGQGSTEAFF
TRBJ1-6	NA	TRBV2	NA	15	TGTGCCAGCAAGCCGGAGGAAACCTATAATTCACCCCTCCACTTT	CASKPEETYNSPLHF
TRBJ2-7	TRBD1	TRBV19	NA	13	TGTGCCAGTAGTAGCACAGGGGCCTACGAGCAGTACTTC	CASSSTGAYEQYF
TRBJ2-7	NA	TRBV19	NA	16	TGTGCCAGTAGTAACCCTATGGCAGGGGTCCCCTACGAGCAGTACTTC	CASSNPMAGVPYEQYF
TRBJ1-6	TRBD1	TRBV28	NA	14	TGTGCCAGCAGCGGCGGGACAGGGCTTTCACCCCTCCACTTT	CASSGGTGLSPLHF
TRBJ1-5	TRBD1	TRBV4-1	NA	16	TGCGCCAGCAGCCAAGATTTAGCAGGGGGAATTCAGCCCCAGCATTTT	CASSQDLAGGIQPQHF
TRBJ2-3	TRBD2	TRBV5-1	NA	14	TGCGCCAGCAGCTTGGCGGGAGCGGGGGATACGCAGTATTTT	CASSLAGAGDTQYF
TRBJ2-2	TRBD2	TRBV3-1/TRBV3-2	NA	20	TGTGCCAGCAGTCCTACCGACGACCCGGCCCGGGACTATAACACCGGGGAGCTGTTTTTT	CASSPTDDPARDYNTGELFF
TRBJ1-2	TRBD1	TRBV29-1	NA	15	TGCAGCGTTGAAGGTGACAGGGGTGATCGGTATGGCTACACCTTC	CSVEGDRGDRYGYTF